This entry lists 31 T cell receptor beta chains sequenced from one sample in a study of human T cells and chemical hapten exposure. Time point specified: patch test 2, 6 weeks after DPC sensitization. The treatment denotes: therapeutic diphenylcyclopropenone sensitization with weekly scalp DPC. TCRdb passed the RACE reads through MiXCR, listing each CDR3 protein once. The sample has hundreds of thousands of distinct CDR3 sequences; under 6.5% are singletons. The sequencing used whole blood, collected in connection with sensitization to the hapten diphenylcyclopropenone (DPC). The origin of the receptors is a woman aged 18 to 35 with alopecia areata. Some clones in this sample may be carry-over from other donors' samples.

The table lists this clonotype with a few counts. V and J are TRBV7-3 and TRBJ1-1, with 7 positions matching TRBD1. The germline V gene has CDR1 SGHTA and CDR2 FQGTGA. The trim removed 3 bases at V and 11 bases at J, leaving 9 bases unmatched. The CDR3 covers 13 residues. The DNA for the CDR3 is TGTGCCAGCAGCTTGGGACAGCGGGGCCCCGCTTTCTTT. Its translation: CASSLGQRGPAFF.

This clonotype was seen at least ten times. The CDR3 sequence is CASSRARTEAFF. The DNA for the CDR3 is TGTGCCAGCAGTCGGGCGAGGACTGAAGCTTTCTTT. The gene calls are TRBV6-1 and TRBJ1-1; D uncertain. Germline values: CDR1 MNHNS, CDR2 SASEGT. The CDR3 has 12 residues. V was pared by 5 bases and J by 5 bases, with 9 bases between.

This clonotype was seen many times. The chain couples TRBV29-1 to TRBJ2-7; no clear D. The ends were cut back, 2 bases at V and 0 bases at J, with 5 bases in the middle. The V gene's germline CDR1 is SQVTM and CDR2 ANQGSEA. This CDR3 has 12 amino acids. CDR3 sequence reads: CSVESVSYEQYF. The CDR3 DNA follows: TGCAGCGTTGAATCAGTCTCCTACGAGCAGTACTTC.

This clonotype was seen at least ten times. The gene calls are TRBV6-2 or TRBV6-3 and TRBJ1-1, with D perhaps matching TRBD1 (6 bases). The CDR3 spans 14 residues. Trimming removed 7 bases at V and 1 base at J, with 13 bases between. Germline V gives CDR1 MNHEY, CDR2 SVGEGT. CDR3 nucleotides: TGTGCCAGCACTCTGACAGGACAGAACACTGAAGCTTTCTTT. Encoded protein: CASTLTGQNTEAFF.

This clonotype was counted ten times or more. V is TRBV12-3 or TRBV12-4 and J is TRBJ2-3; 7 bases match TRBD1. The CDR3 loop spans 16 amino acids. V shed 1 base and J 0 bases; nucleotides not matched to a gene: 4. The CDR3 DNA reads as TGTGCCAGCAGTTTAGGACAGGGATATAGCACAGATACGCAGTATTTT. Protein sequence: CASSLGQGYSTDTQYF.

V and J are TRBV12-3 or TRBV12-4 and TRBJ2-1; D is perhaps TRBD2 (5 bases). The CDR3 is 15 amino acids. The ends were cut back, 4 bases at V and 7 bases at J, with 17 bases in the middle. CDR3 nucleotide sequence: TGTGCCAGCAGTTCCTCCGTTGGCGGGCGTAATGAGCAGTTCTTC. Protein product: CASSSSVGGRNEQFF.

This clonotype was seen ten or more times. The chain employs TRBV2 and TRBJ1-4, with D hard to call. Germline lookup yields CDR1 SNHLY and CDR2 FYNNEI. CDR3 length: 16 residues. Deletions cut 7 bases from V and 2 bases from J, with 17 bases between. The DNA of the CDR3 is TGTGCCAGCATGGCTCTGCGGGCTTGGACTAATGAAAAACTGTTTTTT. Translation gives CASMALRAWTNEKLFF.

This clonotype has only a few counts. CDR3 bases: TGCAGTGCTAGAGACGGCCGGTCGAACACTGAAGCTTTCTTT. Translating gives CSARDGRSNTEAFF. J is TRBJ1-1 and V is TRBV20-1; D not certain. Germline-derived CDR1 and CDR2 are DFQATT and SNEGSKA (reference sequence). V was clipped by 0 bases and J by 1 base, with 9 bases between them. The CDR3 covers 14 residues.

The table lists this clonotype with many counts. The chain combines TRBV2 with TRBJ1-1, with 7 nucleotides matching TRBD1. After removal of 6 bases from V and 7 bases from J, the junction contained 11 bases not matched to a gene. The CDR3 extends over 14 amino acids. CDR1 is SNHLY, CDR2 FYNNEI, per germline. The CDR3 DNA is TGTGCCAGCAGGGGGACAGCCGAAACAGGTGAAGCTTTCTTT. Residues: CASRGTAETGEAFF.

Ten or more counts support this clonotype. The rearrangement links TRBV6-6 to TRBJ1-5; tentative D call: TRBD1 (5 bases). Looked up from germline, CDR1 is MNHNY and CDR2 is SVGAGI (reference sequence). V was shortened by 2 bases and J by 3 bases, with 11 bases between the two germline ends. The CDR3 loop spans 15 amino acids. DNA for the CDR3: TGTGCCAGCAGTTACGCATCGACAGCCAATCAGCCCCAGCATTTT. It encodes CASSYASTANQPQHF.

This clonotype was recorded many times. The chain recombines TRBV18 with TRBJ1-2; D is perhaps TRBD1 (5 bases). The CDR3 covers 14 residues. CDR1 is KGHSH, CDR2 LQKENI, per germline. The V end was cut by 1 base, the J end by 4 bases, with 10 bases between. CDR3 region: CASSPLPGSYGYTF. In nucleotides, the CDR3 is TGTGCCAGCTCACCACTACCAGGGTCCTATGGCTACACCTTC. Drawing the rest from reference TRBV18 and TRBJ1-2, the complete variable domain is NAGVMQNPRHLVRRRGQEARLRCSPMKGHSHVYWYRQLPEEGLKFMVYLQKENIIDESGMPKERFSAEFPKEGPSILRIQQVVRGDSAAYFCASSPLPGSYGYTFGSGTRLTVV.

V is TRBV7-3 and J is TRBJ2-2, with no clear D. The CDR3 extends over 12 amino acids. V was trimmed by 1 base and J by 6 bases, leaving 3 bases between them. CDR1 and CDR2 (germline): SGHTA, FQGTGA. CDR3 sequence (DNA): TGTGCCAGCAGCTTAATGTCCGGGGAGCTGTTTTTT. Amino acid sequence: CASSLMSGELFF.

In its sample, this clonotype was seen many times. The V and J genes are TRBV28 and TRBJ1-2; 7 bases match TRBD1. The J segment lost 2 bases and the V segment lost 5 bases, leaving 8 bases of the junction unmatched. The CDR3 length is 15 residues. Germline V gene sequence: CDR1 MDHEN, CDR2 SYDVKM. The CDR3 region is CASSIKDRVNYGYTF. The CDR3 DNA sequence: TGTGCCAGCAGTATAAAAGACAGGGTCAACTATGGCTACACCTTC.

This clonotype has a handful of counts. This chain links TRBV20-1 with TRBJ2-4; no reliable D call. V lost 2 bases to trimming and J lost 0 bases, with 11 bases between them. The CDR3 contains 15 residues. The germline CDR1 and CDR2 sequences are DFQATT and SNEGSKA (reference sequence). The CDR3 here is CSARLPTLAKNIQYF. The CDR3, as DNA: TGCAGTGCTAGACTCCCTACTCTAGCCAAAAACATTCAGTACTTC.

The table lists this clonotype with many counts. This sequence joins TRBV12-3 or TRBV12-4 and TRBJ1-4; D is ambiguous. V was trimmed by 8 bases and J by 10 bases, leaving 23 bases between them. This CDR3 is built from 15 residues. The CDR3 loop is CASYQPAPSPGKLFF. The CDR3 DNA is TGTGCCAGCTACCAACCAGCCCCGAGCCCGGGAAAACTGTTTTTT.

This clonotype has ten or more counts. The V and J genes are TRBV10-3 and TRBJ1-2; D unclear. This CDR3 contains 17 residues. CDR1 is ENHRY and CDR2 is SYGVKD in the germline V gene. Deletions cut 3 bases from V and 4 bases from J, with 21 bases between. The CDR3, as DNA: TGTGCCATCAGTGAAATGCGGGAATCGGCAGGAGTCTATGGCTACACCTTC. Translating it yields CAISEMRESAGVYGYTF.

There are many counts of this clonotype. This chain joins TRBV6-5 and TRBJ2-1, with 7 bases matching TRBD2. The germline CDR1 and CDR2 sequences are MNHEY and SVGAGI. CDR3 length: 16 residues. Trimming at V came to 7 bases and at J to 7 bases, leaving 16 bases not matched to a gene. The CDR3 sequence: CASMGLTSVLGNEQFF. For the CDR3, the DNA is TGTGCCAGCATGGGATTAACTAGCGTCCTGGGGAATGAGCAGTTCTTC.

This clonotype appeared many times. The J gene is TRBJ1-1, the V gene TRBV15; no clear D gene. Germline values: CDR1 LNHNV, CDR2 YYDKDF (reference sequence). CDR3 length: 14 residues. Trimming pared 2 bases from V and 1 base from J, leaving 8 bases between. In DNA form, the CDR3 reads TGTGCCACCAGCAGACACGGACCGAACACTGAAGCTTTCTTT. It is translated as CATSRHGPNTEAFF.

This clonotype has at least ten counts. CDR3 sequence reads: CASSLGWGDSPLHF. The CDR3 region has the DNA TGTGCCAGCAGCTTAGGATGGGGAGACTCACCCCTCCACTTT. J is TRBJ1-6 and V is TRBV7-2; no reliable D call. V was pared by 1 base and J by 10 bases, with 11 bases between. The CDR3 sequence is 14 residues long. The V gene's germline CDR1 is SGHTA and CDR2 FQGNSA. The full variable domain, completed using reference TRBV7-2 and TRBJ1-6, is GAGVSQSPSNKVTEKGKDVELRCDPISGHTALYWYRQSLGQGLEFLIYFQGNSAPDKSGLPSDRFSAERTGGSVSTLTIQRTQQEDSAVYLCASSLGWGDSPLHFGNGTRLTVT.

This clonotype was observed a few times. The chain couples TRBV2 to TRBJ1-6; D remains ambiguous. In germline, CDR1 is SNHLY, CDR2 FYNNEI. Deletions cut 2 bases from V and 13 bases from J, with 15 bases between. The CDR3 length is 14 residues. CDR3 loop: CASSERAAPVPLHF. The CDR3 region has the DNA TGTGCCAGCAGTGAAAGGGCAGCCCCGGTTCCCCTCCACTTT.

Ten or more counts support this clonotype. The gene calls are TRBV15 and TRBJ1-1; D is ambiguous. The CDR3 extends over 14 amino acids. Deletions cut 8 bases from V and 5 bases from J, with 18 bases between. Germline lookup yields CDR1 LNHNV and CDR2 YYDKDF (reference sequence). The CDR3 nucleotides are TGTGCCACCCGGACCCCCCACGGTGGGACTGAAGCTTTCTTT. It is translated as CATRTPHGGTEAFF.

CDR3 region: CASASRQGEIYGYTF. The CDR3 coding sequence is TGCGCCAGCGCCTCCCGACAGGGCGAGATCTATGGCTACACCTTC. V and J are TRBV4-3 and TRBJ1-2; 7 bases are a match to TRBD1. Germline assignment: CDR1 LGHNA and CDR2 YSLEER. The junction had 13 bases not matched to a gene; V was cut back by 8 bases and J by 4 bases. CDR3 length equals 15 residues.

The sample holds many counts of this clonotype. The CDR3 spells CSVPGTMARETQYF. In DNA form, the CDR3 reads TGCAGCGTTCCGGGGACCATGGCGCGAGAGACCCAGTACTTC. The V call is TRBV29-1, the J call TRBJ2-5; D possibly matches TRBD1 or TRBD2 (5 bases each). This CDR3 contains 14 residues. The germline V and J ends were trimmed by 5 bases and 4 bases, with 17 bases remaining between them. Germline V gene lookup returns CDR1 SQVTM and CDR2 ANQGSEA.

The rearrangement joins TRBV20-1 to TRBJ2-7; a possible D gene is TRBD2 (6 bases). CDR1 and CDR2 (germline): DFQATT, SNEGSKA (reference sequence). CDR3 length: 15 residues. V lost 0 bases and J 5 bases, leaving 17 bases between the germline ends. CDR3 residues: CSARDRAAWRDEQYF. The CDR3 DNA reads TGCAGTGCTAGAGATCGGGCAGCTTGGAGGGACGAGCAGTACTTC.

CDR3 in amino acids: CASSLVQPTDTQYF. DNA for the CDR3: TGTGCCAGCAGTTTGGTCCAGCCCACAGATACGCAGTATTTT. This rearrangement joins TRBV6-2 or TRBV6-3 to TRBJ2-3; D call uncertain. Germline values: CDR1 MNHEY, CDR2 SVGEGT. The CDR3 is made up of 14 amino acids. Trimming shortened V by 4 bases and J by 2 bases, and 10 bases separated the two germline ends.

This clonotype was counted between two and nine times. V usage is TRBV19 and J usage is TRBJ2-1; D gene uncertain. The CDR3 totals 15 residues. V lost 5 bases, J lost 0 bases, and 11 bases lay in between. Looked up from germline, CDR1 is LNHDA and CDR2 is SQIVND (reference sequence). CDR3 DNA sequence: TGTGCCAGTAGTCCAAGCGCCGACTCCTACAATGAGCAGTTCTTC. Its translation: CASSPSADSYNEQFF.

The CDR3 loop is CASSPGLAGVHEQFF. DNA of the CDR3: TGTGCCAGCAGCCCGGGACTAGCGGGGGTCCATGAGCAGTTCTTC. The chain joins TRBV11-3 to TRBJ2-1; 14 nucleotides line up with TRBD2. Germline loops: CDR1 SGHNT, CDR2 YENEEA. The CDR3 contains 15 residues. J lost 8 bases, V lost 5 bases, and 5 bases had no gene match.

For this clonotype: This may be a read error: a much more frequent sequence differs by one nucleotide. The J gene is TRBJ2-7, the V gene TRBV20-1; unclear D gene. There are 15 residues in the CDR3. Germline loops: CDR1 DFQATT, CDR2 SNEGSKA (reference sequence). V gave up 0 bases and J gave up 0 bases, with 12 bases separating them. The CDR3 spells CSARELRGDSYEQYF. Written as DNA, the CDR3 is TGCAGTGCTAGAGAGCTACGTGGGGACTCCTACGAGCAGTACTTC.

The chain employs TRBV20-1 and TRBJ1-1; D remains ambiguous. CDR3 length: 13 residues. V was clipped by 3 bases and J by 0 bases, with 8 bases between them. Germline V gene lookup returns CDR1 DFQATT and CDR2 SNEGSKA (reference sequence). The CDR3 DNA follows: TGCAGTGCTAGGAGCAGGCTGAACACTGAAGCTTTCTTT. It yields the protein CSARSRLNTEAFF.

This rearrangement joins TRBV19 to TRBJ2-1, with D perhaps matching TRBD1 (6 bases). CDR1 and CDR2 from the germline V gene are LNHDA and SQIVND (reference sequence). This CDR3 contains 14 residues. Trimming stripped 6 bases from V and 10 bases from J, with 19 bases between. The chain's CDR3 is CASRSPDRTNEQFF. The CDR3 DNA is TGTGCCAGTAGGTCCCCGGACAGAACGAACGAGCAGTTCTTC.

In its sample, this clonotype was seen many times. CDR3: CASSPLWLTGSDTDTQYF. The CDR3 nucleotides read TGTGCCAGCAGTCCCCTATGGTTGACAGGGAGCGATACAGATACGCAGTATTTT. The V gene is TRBV28, the J gene TRBJ2-3; 7 bases match TRBD1. The CDR3 has 18 residues. Germline CDR1 MDHEN, CDR2 SYDVKM. V lost 5 bases and J lost 3; bases outside the gene matches: 17.